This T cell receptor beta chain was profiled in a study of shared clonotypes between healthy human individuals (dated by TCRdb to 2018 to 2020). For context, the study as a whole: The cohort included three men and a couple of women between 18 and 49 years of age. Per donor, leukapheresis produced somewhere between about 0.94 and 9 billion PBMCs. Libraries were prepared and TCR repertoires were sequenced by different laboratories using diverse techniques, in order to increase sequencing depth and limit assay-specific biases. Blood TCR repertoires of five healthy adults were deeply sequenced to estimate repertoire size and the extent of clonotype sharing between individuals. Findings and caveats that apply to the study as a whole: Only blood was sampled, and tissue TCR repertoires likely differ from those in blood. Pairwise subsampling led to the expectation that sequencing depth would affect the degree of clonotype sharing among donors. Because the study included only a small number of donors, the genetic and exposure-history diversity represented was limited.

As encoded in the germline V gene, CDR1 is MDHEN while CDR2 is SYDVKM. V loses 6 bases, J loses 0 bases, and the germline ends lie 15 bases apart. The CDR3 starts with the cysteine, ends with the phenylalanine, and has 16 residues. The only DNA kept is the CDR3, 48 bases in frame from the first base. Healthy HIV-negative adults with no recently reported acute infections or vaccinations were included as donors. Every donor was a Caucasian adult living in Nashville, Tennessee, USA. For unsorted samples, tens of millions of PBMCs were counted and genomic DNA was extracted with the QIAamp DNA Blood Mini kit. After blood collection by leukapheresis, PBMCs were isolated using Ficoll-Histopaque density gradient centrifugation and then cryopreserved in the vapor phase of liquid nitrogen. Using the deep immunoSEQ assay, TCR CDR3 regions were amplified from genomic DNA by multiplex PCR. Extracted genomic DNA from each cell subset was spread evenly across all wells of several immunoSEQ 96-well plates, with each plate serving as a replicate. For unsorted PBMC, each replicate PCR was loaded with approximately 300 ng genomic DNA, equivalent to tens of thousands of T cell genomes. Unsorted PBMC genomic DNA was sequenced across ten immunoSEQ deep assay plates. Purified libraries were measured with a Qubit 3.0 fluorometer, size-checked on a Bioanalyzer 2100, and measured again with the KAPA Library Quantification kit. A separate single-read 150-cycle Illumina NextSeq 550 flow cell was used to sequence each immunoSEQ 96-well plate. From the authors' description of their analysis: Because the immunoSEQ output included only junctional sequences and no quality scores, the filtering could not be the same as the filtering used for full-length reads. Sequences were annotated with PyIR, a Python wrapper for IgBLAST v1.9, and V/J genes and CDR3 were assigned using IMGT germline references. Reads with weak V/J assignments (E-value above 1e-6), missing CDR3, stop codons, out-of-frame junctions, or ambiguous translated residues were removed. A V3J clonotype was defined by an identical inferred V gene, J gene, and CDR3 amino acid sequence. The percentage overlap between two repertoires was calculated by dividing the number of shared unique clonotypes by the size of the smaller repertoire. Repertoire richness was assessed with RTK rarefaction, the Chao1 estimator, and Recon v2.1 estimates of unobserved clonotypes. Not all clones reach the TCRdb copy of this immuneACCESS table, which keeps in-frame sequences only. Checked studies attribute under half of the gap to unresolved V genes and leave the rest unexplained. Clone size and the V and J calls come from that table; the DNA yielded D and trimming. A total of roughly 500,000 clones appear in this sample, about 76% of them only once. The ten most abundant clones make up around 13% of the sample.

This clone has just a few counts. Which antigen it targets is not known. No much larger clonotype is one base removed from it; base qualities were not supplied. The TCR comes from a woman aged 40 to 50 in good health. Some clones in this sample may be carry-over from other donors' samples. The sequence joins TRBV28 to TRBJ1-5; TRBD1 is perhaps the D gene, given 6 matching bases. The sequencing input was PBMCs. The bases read TGTGCCAGCAGGATTACCGGGACACATAGCAATCAGCCCCAGCATTTT. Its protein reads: CASRITGTHSNQPQHF.